Below are 15 T cell receptor beta chains sequenced from a single sample in a study of cytomegalovirus exposure and HLA in healthy donors listed by TCRdb under 2017. Receptor libraries were prepared by the immunoSEQ multiplex PCR assay. A mixture of 60 forward primers for TCR Vbeta segments and 13 reverse primers for TCR Jbeta segments was used in the multiplex PCR. In TCRdb, the immuneACCESS table is reduced to in-frame sequences with V and J assigned. These tables do not hold every clone; where another copy was compared, an unresolved V gene accounts for under half, and the others remain unexplained. A total of roughly 130,000 clones appear in this sample, 75% to 85% of them only once. The ten largest clones represent approximately 3% of the sample. The sequencing sample was made of PBMCs. The receptors here all came from a female donor in good health and CMV-seronegative.

Worth noting for this clone: Different DNA sequences within this sample yield the same CDR3. CDR3 DNA: TGTGCCAGCCGCGCTCCGGGACAGGTTAATTCACCCCTCCACTTT. Amino acid sequence: CASRAPGQVNSPLHF. V and J are TRBV6-1 and TRBJ1-6; TRBD1 agrees at 8 bases. Germline V gives CDR1 MNHNS, CDR2 SASEGT. The CDR3 spans 15 residues. V lost 8 bases, J lost 6 bases, and 9 bases stayed unmatched.

The rearrangement links TRBV5-6 to TRBJ2-5; TRBD2 aligns across 8 bases. The J call could be wrong; TRBJ2-7 is a better fit for the DNA end. The V gene's germline CDR1 is SGHDT and CDR2 YYEEEE. This CDR3 is built from 14 residues. The CDR3 nucleotides read TGTGCCAGCAGCCCGGGAGGGTTTTCCTACGAGCAGTACTTC. Translated: CASSPGGFSYEQYF.

This clone came up once. The chain has TRBV27 and TRBJ1-5; D may be TRBD1 (5 bases). Trimming removed 2 bases from V and 0 bases from J, with 11 bases in between. CDR3 length: 16 amino acids. The germline V gene has CDR1 MNHEY and CDR2 SMNVEV (reference sequence). The CDR3 protein is CASSLRGGYSNQPQHF. In DNA form, the CDR3 reads TGTGCCAGCAGTTTAAGGGGAGGTTATAGCAATCAGCCCCAGCATTTT.

The V gene is TRBV7-9, the J gene TRBJ1-4; unclear D gene. This CDR3 has 19 amino acids. The V end was cut by 6 bases, the J end by 0 bases, with 23 bases between. Germline V gene data show CDR1 as SEHNR and CDR2 as FQNEAQ (reference sequence). The CDR3 protein is CASRPDMRNIHATNEKLFF. The CDR3 DNA sequence: TGTGCCAGCAGACCCGACATGCGAAACATTCATGCAACTAATGAAAAACTGTTTTTT.

The chain has TRBV7-9 and TRBJ2-7, with D hard to call. Trimming removed 3 bases at V and 2 bases at J, with 8 bases between. This CDR3 has 13 amino acids. Looked up from germline, CDR1 is SEHNR and CDR2 is FQNEAQ (reference sequence). The CDR3 sequence is CASSFEEAYEQYF. The CDR3 DNA reads TGTGCCAGCAGCTTTGAGGAAGCCTACGAGCAGTACTTC.

The chain combines TRBV6-6 with TRBJ2-5; D is possibly TRBD2 (5 bases). The DNA matches TRBJ2-7 better at its end, which makes the J call doubtful. Germline assignment: CDR1 MNHNY and CDR2 SVGAGI (reference sequence). The CDR3 has 13 residues. The CDR3, as DNA: TGTGCCAGCAGCCTCACTAGCTCCTACGAGCAGTACTTC. Its protein is CASSLTSSYEQYF.

The chain recombines TRBV4-1 with TRBJ2-7, with TRBD2 identical over 10 bases. This CDR3 region has 15 residues. Unmatched junction bases numbered 4, after V lost 5 bases and J lost 0 bases. Germline CDR1 is MGHRA and CDR2 is YSYEKL. CDR3 DNA sequence: TGCGCCAGCAGCGGGGCTAGCGGGAGCTCCTACGAGCAGTACTTC. Residues: CASSGASGSSYEQYF.

The chain joins TRBV7-2 to TRBJ2-7, with D maybe TRBD2 (6 bases). From germline, CDR1 is SGHTA and CDR2 FQGNSA. Trimming left V 1 base short and J 4 bases short, with 8 bases between. This CDR3 has 13 amino acids. CDR3 sequence (DNA): TGTGCCAGCAGCTTAGAGGGGAGGTACGAGCAGTACTTC. Translated: CASSLEGRYEQYF.

V usage is TRBV29-1 and J usage is TRBJ1-2; no clear D gene. The CDR3 spans 12 residues. The germline V and J ends were trimmed by 4 bases and 6 bases, with 12 bases remaining between them. Germline-derived CDR1 and CDR2 are SQVTM and ANQGSEA. This chain's CDR3 is CSVVPRFDGYTF. The CDR3, as DNA: TGCAGCGTTGTACCACGGTTCGATGGCTACACCTTC.

The chain couples TRBV5-1 to TRBJ2-7; 7 nucleotides align to TRBD2. This CDR3 has 17 amino acids. V lost 0 bases, J lost 0 bases, and 9 bases stayed unmatched. Germline-derived CDR1 and CDR2 are SGHRS and YFSETQ. CDR3 amino acids: CASSLASTSDGSYEQYF. The CDR3 nucleotides are TGCGCCAGCAGCTTGGCTAGTACTAGCGACGGCTCCTACGAGCAGTACTTC.

About this clone itself: One end of the junction varies from germline; a read error may be responsible. The sample has other DNA sequences that encode this CDR3 too. The chain carries TRBV6-1 and TRBJ1-3, with 11 positions matching TRBD1. The CDR3 runs 13 residues. Germline V gives CDR1 MNHNS, CDR2 SASEGT. Here the CDR3 reads CASLDRGRNTIYF. CDR3 bases: TGCGCCAGTTTGGACAGGGGGCGAAACACCATATATTTT.

The V gene is TRBV4-3, the J gene TRBJ2-7; maybe TRBD2 (5 bases). This CDR3 is built from 14 residues. The V end was cut by 1 base, the J end by 6 bases, with 13 bases between. Germline values: CDR1 LGHNA, CDR2 YSLEER. The CDR3 nucleotides read TGCGCCAGCAGCCAAGTCCCCCGGGAATCCGAGCAGTACTTC. Its translation: CASSQVPRESEQYF.

With respect to this clone: Its ends do not fully match the called genes, so a read error is possible. The chain employs TRBV7-7 and TRBJ2-1, with 10 bases fitting TRBD2. The CDR3 sequence is 16 residues long. Germline V gives CDR1 SSHAT, CDR2 FNYEAQ (reference sequence). The CDR3 loop reads CASSLALAGAGNEQFF. The DNA of the CDR3 is TGTGCTAGCAGCTTAGCGCTAGCGGGAGCCGGAAATGAGCAGTTCTTC. The full variable domain, its missing parts supplied by reference TRBV7-7 and TRBJ2-1, is GAGVSQSPRYKVTKRGQDVTLRCDPISSHATLYWYQQALGQGPEFLTYFNYEAQPDKSGLPSDRFSAERPEGSISTLTIQRTEQRDSAMYRCASSLALAGAGNEQFFGPGTRLTVL.

This chain joins TRBV5-1 and TRBJ1-2; 7 bases match TRBD1. V dropped 0 bases and J dropped 8; count of bases not matched to a gene: 10. There are 15 residues in the CDR3. CDR1 and CDR2 (germline): SGHRS, YFSETQ. The CDR3 DNA is TGCGCCAGCAGCTTGGGGACAGGCGTCCCGAGGGGCTACACCTTC. Translated: CASSLGTGVPRGYTF.

V usage is TRBV6-5 and J usage is TRBJ1-1; TRBD1 matches 7 bases. Germline V CDR1 and CDR2: MNHEY, SVGAGI. Trimming at V came to 4 bases and at J to 0 bases, leaving 8 bases not matched to a gene. This CDR3 comprises 16 residues. CDR3: CASSSQGVPMNTEAFF. DNA for the CDR3: TGTGCCAGCAGTTCCCAGGGGGTCCCTATGAACACTGAAGCTTTCTTT.